This passage covers 29 T cell receptor beta chains from one sample sequenced in a study of type 1 and type 2 diabetes patients. Amplification started from genomic DNA. Amplification of the beta chain CDR3 used 30 forward and 13 reverse multiplex primers. TCRdb analysed the multiplex PCR reads with MiXCR anew, one entry per CDR3 protein. The data show some 250,000 distinct CDR3 sequences, with more than 45% seen just once and around 15% held by the top ten. The source material was peripheral blood mononuclear cells (PBMCs). The receptors come from a man between 18 and 35 years old with type 2 diabetes.

The V and J genes are TRBV4-1 and TRBJ2-7; the D is unclear. This CDR3 has 13 amino acids. Trimming removed 5 bases from V and 5 bases from J, with 13 bases in between. CDR1 MGHRA and CDR2 YSYEKL come from the germline V gene. Here the CDR3 DNA reads TGCGCCAGCAGCTCCTACAGCGCAGACGAGCAGTACTTC. The encoded protein is CASSSYSADEQYF.

This clonotype was observed a handful of times. The chain joins TRBV4-1 to TRBJ2-5; D call uncertain. Germline assignment: CDR1 MGHRA and CDR2 YSYEKL. The CDR3 is made up of 16 amino acids. Trimming removed 3 bases at V and 4 bases at J, with 18 bases between. CDR3 DNA: TGCGCCAGCAGCCACGGACGGTTGGGGATAGGAGAGACCCAGTACTTC. Protein: CASSHGRLGIGETQYF.

The rearrangement links TRBV6-4 to TRBJ1-1; D is ambiguous. CDR1 and CDR2 from the germline V gene are MRHNA and SNTAGT. This CDR3 comprises 15 residues. With 3 bases removed from V and 2 bases from J, the gap between germline ends came to 13 bases. DNA for the CDR3: TGTGCCAGCAGTGAACGAAGAGGGATTAACACTGAAGCTTTCTTT. Translating gives CASSERRGINTEAFF.

J is TRBJ2-6 and V is TRBV7-6, with D perhaps TRBD1 or TRBD2 (5 bases each). The germline V gene encodes CDR1 SGHVS and CDR2 FNYEAQ. Trimming left V 3 bases short and J 1 base short, with 19 bases between. The CDR3 contains 19 residues. The CDR3 nucleotides read TGTGCCAGCAGCTTGGGTCCCGGGACGGGTCAGTCTGGGGCCAACGTCCTGACTTTC. This encodes CASSLGPGTGQSGANVLTF. Drawing the rest from reference TRBV7-6 and TRBJ2-6, the complete variable domain is GAGVSQSPRYKVTKRGQDVALRCDPISGHVSLYWYRQALGQGPEFLTYFNYEAQQDKSGLPNDRFSAERPEGSISTLTIQRTEQRDSAMYRCASSLGPGTGQSGANVLTFGAGSRLTVL.

The chain is built from TRBV5-1 and TRBJ1-2; 8 nucleotides agree with TRBD1. The CDR3 is 12 amino acids. Germline loops: CDR1 SGHRS, CDR2 YFSETQ. The V gene end was trimmed by 3 bases and the J gene end by 6 bases; junction bases not matched to a gene: 1. The CDR3 DNA is TGCGCCAGCAGCTCGGACAGGGATGGCTACACCTTC. Translation: CASSSDRDGYTF. The full variable domain, completed using reference TRBV5-1 and TRBJ1-2, is KAGVTQTPRYLIKTRGQQVTLSCSPISGHRSVSWYQQTPGQGLQFLFEYFSETQRNKGNFPGRFSGRQFSNSRSEMNVSTLELGDSALYLCASSSDRDGYTFGSGTRLTVV.

This clonotype was detected only a few times. The rearrangement uses TRBV12-3 or TRBV12-4 and TRBJ2-7; D remains unclear. V lost 1 base and J lost 0, with 4 bases in between. The CDR3 has 13 amino acids. The CDR3 spells CASSLVASYEQYF. The DNA of the CDR3 is TGTGCCAGCAGTTTAGTGGCCTCCTACGAGCAGTACTTC.

This chain joins TRBV2 and TRBJ1-4; the D gene is possibly TRBD1 (6 bases). There are 13 residues in the CDR3. V gave up 8 bases and J gave up 7 bases, with 14 bases separating them. Germline V gene data show CDR1 as SNHLY and CDR2 as FYNNEI. The CDR3 DNA reads as TGTGCCAGCGGTGGGGGGCGAGCTGAAAAACTGTTTTTT. Translating it yields CASGGGRAEKLFF.

The sample holds a few counts of this clonotype. CDR3 residues: CASSSPGQNNFSYEQYF. CDR3 in DNA: TGTGCCAGCAGCTCACCGGGACAAAATAACTTCTCCTACGAGCAGTACTTC. This chain joins TRBV7-8 and TRBJ2-7; a weak D match, TRBD1 (6 bases). With 4 bases removed from V and 0 bases from J, the gap between germline ends came to 19 bases. The germline CDR1 and CDR2 sequences are SGHVS and FQNEAQ. This CDR3 contains 17 residues.

The V call is TRBV24-1, the J call TRBJ2-5; D may be TRBD1 (5 bases). Per germline, CDR1 KGHDR and CDR2 SFDVKD. Trimming cost V 3 bases and J 2 bases, with 12 bases left between them. CDR3 length: 15 amino acids. CDR3 region: CATSDMWAGQETQYF. The DNA of the CDR3 is TGTGCCACCAGTGATATGTGGGCAGGGCAAGAGACCCAGTACTTC.

About this clonotype itself: A junction boundary mismatches the germline segment, possibly from a read error. The CDR3 DNA sequence: TGTGCCTGGAGTGTACAGGGTAGGGTCGCAGGTGAAAAACTGTCTTTT. Translated: CAWSVQGRVAGEKLSF. The chain employs TRBV30 and TRBJ1-4; tentatively, D is TRBD1 (6 bases). There are 16 residues in the CDR3. Per germline, CDR1 GTSNPN and CDR2 SVGIG (reference sequence).

This clonotype was seen repeatedly, ten times or more. CDR3 residues: CATSTGQGRGETQYF. The CDR3 DNA sequence: TGTGCCACCAGCACCGGACAGGGGCGAGGGGAGACCCAGTACTTC. V and J are TRBV15 and TRBJ2-5, with 9 bases matching TRBD1. Germline trimming cut 4 bases from V and 5 bases from J; bases unmatched to any gene: 8. The germline V gene encodes CDR1 LNHNV and CDR2 YYDKDF (reference sequence). The CDR3 covers 15 residues. Complete variable domain (other parts from reference TRBV15 and TRBJ2-5): DAMVIQNPRYQVTQFGKPVTLSCSQTLNHNVMYWYQQKSSQAPKLLFHYYDKDFNNEADTPDNFQSRRPNTSFCFLDIRSPGLGDTAMYLCATSTGQGRGETQYFGPGTRLLVL.

J is TRBJ2-3 and V is TRBV7-2; 10 bases match TRBD2. The V gene end was trimmed by 5 bases and the J gene end by 2 bases; junction bases not matched to a gene: 10. CDR3 length equals 17 residues. Germline V gene sequence: CDR1 SGHTA, CDR2 FQGNSA. In DNA form, the CDR3 reads TGTGCCAGCAGCCCGAGAGGACTAGCGGACAACACAGATACGCAGTATTTT. Translating gives CASSPRGLADNTDTQYF. The full variable domain, its missing parts supplied by reference TRBV7-2 and TRBJ2-3, is GAGVSQSPSNKVTEKGKDVELRCDPISGHTALYWYRQSLGQGLEFLIYFQGNSAPDKSGLPSDRFSAERTGGSVSTLTIQRTQQEDSAVYLCASSPRGLADNTDTQYFGPGTRLTVL.

This clonotype was seen a few times. The rearrangement links TRBV24-1 to TRBJ2-1; 9 positions match TRBD1. Germline V lookup: CDR1 KGHDR, CDR2 SFDVKD. V shed 4 bases, J shed 7 bases, and the junction held 10 bases outside the gene matches. This CDR3 contains 16 residues. In nucleotides, the CDR3 is TGTGCCACCAGTGACCGCCGGGACAGGGCGGAAAATGAGCAGTTCTTC. Encoded protein: CATSDRRDRAENEQFF.

As to this clonotype: One base away lies a much larger clone, so this may be a sequencing read error. The chain is built from TRBV10-3 and TRBJ2-5; D not resolved. Germline CDR1 and CDR2: ENHRY and SYGVKD. V was clipped by 5 bases and J by 1 base, with 11 bases between them. The CDR3 spans 14 residues. The CDR3 region has the DNA TGTGCCATCAGTTTTACTAAGATCCAAGAGACCCAGTACTTC. Translation gives CAISFTKIQETQYF.

J is TRBJ2-5 and V is TRBV6-6; 7 positions match TRBD1. Germline CDR1 is MNHNY and CDR2 is SVGAGI (reference sequence). The junction had 13 bases not matched to a gene; V was cut back by 7 bases and J by 5 bases. The CDR3 is 15 amino acids. CDR3 sequence reads: CASIHRDPRGETQYF. The CDR3 region has the DNA TGTGCCAGCATCCACCGGGACCCCAGGGGGGAGACCCAGTACTTC.

This clonotype has ten or more counts. The chain couples TRBV2 to TRBJ1-1; a weak D match, TRBD1 (5 bases). V was trimmed by 6 bases and J by 3 bases, leaving 8 bases between them. The CDR3 has 12 amino acids. Germline V gives CDR1 SNHLY, CDR2 FYNNEI. The DNA for the CDR3 is TGTGCCAGCAGAGGGGAAGACACTGAAGCTTTCTTT. Protein product: CASRGEDTEAFF.

This chain joins TRBV28 and TRBJ2-5; 12 bases are shared with TRBD2. V gave up 7 bases and J gave up 5 bases; unmatched junction bases: 2. CDR3 length: 13 amino acids. CDR1 is MDHEN, CDR2 SYDVKM, per germline. CDR3 sequence reads: CASTSGGAETQYF. The CDR3 nucleotides read TGTGCCAGCACTAGCGGGGGGGCTGAGACCCAGTACTTC.

This chain uses TRBV4-1 with TRBJ2-2; D is ambiguous. The CDR3 is 17 residues long. Trimming shortened V by 4 bases and J by 4 bases, and 19 bases separated the two germline ends. The V gene's germline CDR1 is MGHRA and CDR2 YSYEKL. CDR3 region: CASSLYVATDPTGELFF. For the CDR3, the DNA is TGCGCCAGCAGCCTTTACGTGGCGACTGACCCCACCGGGGAGCTGTTTTTT.

This clonotype turned up a few times. V gene TRBV19 combines with J gene TRBJ1-1, with a possible D match to TRBD1 (5 bases). The CDR3 is 12 amino acids. From germline, CDR1 is LNHDA and CDR2 SQIVND (reference sequence). V was cut by 3 bases and J by 8 bases, with 10 bases left in between. For the CDR3, the DNA is TGTGCCAGTAGTATGTACGGGACCGAAGCTTTCTTT. The encoded protein is CASSMYGTEAFF.

This clonotype came up a few times. CDR3 protein: CSARDLAGTGELFF. CDR3 nucleotide sequence: TGCAGTGCTAGAGATCTAGCGGGCACCGGGGAGCTGTTTTTT. The genes are TRBV20-1 and TRBJ2-2; TRBD2 matches 8 bases. With 0 bases clipped from V and 4 bases from J, the junction kept 1 base outside the gene matches. Germline loops: CDR1 DFQATT, CDR2 SNEGSKA (reference sequence). The length of the CDR3 is 14 residues.

The chain carries TRBV30 and TRBJ1-2; 9 positions match TRBD1. This CDR3 comprises 13 residues. V was clipped by 1 base and J by 7 bases; unmatched bases: 4. Germline values: CDR1 GTSNPN, CDR2 SVGIG (reference sequence). The CDR3: CAWSGGGQGGYTF. The CDR3 nucleotides are TGTGCCTGGAGTGGAGGGGGACAGGGTGGCTACACCTTC.

This clonotype was detected only a few times. This chain links TRBV9 with TRBJ2-3; D remains unclear. V gave up 6 bases and J gave up 1 base, with 6 bases separating them. From germline, CDR1 is SGDLS and CDR2 YYNGEE. The CDR3 consists of 12 residues. In DNA, the CDR3 is TGTGCCAGCAACCGGGGCACAGATACGCAGTATTTT. It is translated as CASNRGTDTQYF.

In this sample, this clonotype turned up a few times. The gene calls are TRBV7-8 and TRBJ1-5; D might be TRBD1 (5 bases). V shed 9 bases and J shed 7 bases, with 16 bases lying between them. Germline values: CDR1 SGHVS, CDR2 FQNEAQ. The CDR3 loop spans 13 amino acids. Here the CDR3 DNA reads TGTGCCAGTAGTCAGGGCATCGGGCAGCCCCAGCATTTT. Residues: CASSQGIGQPQHF.

This chain joins TRBV7-9 and TRBJ1-1, with TRBD1 matching over 9 bases. The CDR3 consists of 15 residues. J gave up 4 bases and V 7 bases, and 10 bases lay outside the gene matches. Germline CDR1 and CDR2: SEHNR and FQNEAQ (reference sequence). The CDR3 DNA follows: TGTGCCAGCAACCCTGGGGGACAGGGCTCCACTGAAGCTTTCTTT. Residues: CASNPGGQGSTEAFF.

J is TRBJ2-3 and V is TRBV9, with 12 bases lining up with TRBD2. The ends lost 3 bases at V and 6 bases at J; junction bases unmatched: 11. The CDR3 is 17 amino acids. Germline loops: CDR1 SGDLS, CDR2 YYNGEE. CDR3 in DNA: TGTGCCAGCAGCGCTAGCGGGGGGGCCATTTTAGTGGATACGCAGTATTTT. Its translation is CASSASGGAILVDTQYF.

This clonotype was counted a single time. The V gene is TRBV14, the J gene TRBJ1-1; the D gene is possibly TRBD1 (6 bases). The V and J ends lost 2 bases and 5 bases respectively, with 9 bases between them. Per the germline V gene, CDR1 is SGHDN and CDR2 is FVKESK. The CDR3 runs 13 residues. CDR3 DNA sequence: TGTGCCAGCAGCCAATTCAGGGGAACTGAAGCTTTCTTT. Its protein product is CASSQFRGTEAFF.

The chain recombines TRBV7-6 with TRBJ1-4, with TRBD1 matching 7 bases. The CDR3 is 15 residues long. The J segment lost 7 bases and the V segment lost 4 bases, leaving 9 bases of the junction unmatched. Germline V gene lookup returns CDR1 SGHVS and CDR2 FNYEAQ. This CDR3 is CASSSGGQDGEKLFF. CDR3 coding DNA: TGTGCCAGCAGCTCCGGCGGACAGGATGGTGAAAAACTGTTTTTT. Looking up the rest from reference TRBV7-6 and TRBJ1-4 gives the full variable domain: GAGVSQSPRYKVTKRGQDVALRCDPISGHVSLYWYRQALGQGPEFLTYFNYEAQQDKSGLPNDRFSAERPEGSISTLTIQRTEQRDSAMYRCASSSGGQDGEKLFFGSGTQLSVL.

This chain joins TRBV30 and TRBJ2-1, with TRBD2 identical over 13 bases. With V trimmed by 4 bases and J by 9 bases, 9 bases remained unmatched. Germline V gene lookup returns CDR1 GTSNPN and CDR2 SVGIG (reference sequence). The CDR3 is 15 residues long. The CDR3 coding sequence is TGTGCCTGGACCCCCGGACTAGCGGGAGACGGTGAGCAGTTCTTC. This encodes CAWTPGLAGDGEQFF.

This rearrangement joins TRBV6-2 or TRBV6-3 to TRBJ1-1; 8 nucleotides agree with TRBD1. V was pared by 7 bases and J by 8 bases, with 9 bases of the junction left unmatched. CDR1 is MNHEY, CDR2 SVGEGT, per germline. This CDR3 comprises 13 residues. CDR3 amino acids: CASTSGGVIEAFF. The CDR3 region has the DNA TGTGCCAGCACCTCAGGGGGCGTAATAGAAGCTTTCTTT.